This TCR beta chain derives from a study of radiation and T cells in renal cell carcinoma. Concerning this clone itself: As yet, its antigen is unknown.

The repertoire was sequenced with immunoSEQ multiplex PCR; TCRdb's copy has only in-frame clones and lacks some. The sample consists of 100,000 to 150,000 clones, around 81% of them appearing once. With V trimmed by 1 base and J by 10 bases, 5 bases remained unmatched. The germline CDR1 and CDR2 sequences are SGHRS and YFSETQ. The CDR3 sequence is 14 residues long. Time point: blood 2 weeks post-SBRT. The treatment: 15 Gy SBRT to primary tumor, nephrectomy 4 weeks later. Findings and limits, study-wide: No pretreatment tumor biopsies were available for baseline clonotypes.

The V call is TRBV5-1, the J call TRBJ2-3; 11 nucleotides match TRBD2. The sequencing used blood, collected from a patient whose treatment included radiotherapy and nephrectomy. The origin of this receptor is a man between 50 and 59 years old with renal cell carcinoma. This chain's CDR3 is CASSLKLAGEPQYF. The CDR3 region has the DNA TGCGCCAGCAGCTTGAAACTAGCGGGAGAACCGCAGTATTTT.